This T cell receptor beta chain originates from a study of identical twins. The sample holds a few counts of this clonotype. Its antigen is unknown. This CDR3 has 15 amino acids. V was cut by 0 bases and J by 3 bases, with 13 bases left in between. Germline CDR1 is DFQATT and CDR2 is SNEGSKA (reference sequence). TCRdb ran MiXCR on the 5' RACE reads and lists one entry per CDR3 protein. The sample contains 400,000 to 500,000 distinct CDR3 sequences, less than 20% of which appear only once. General observations from the study: The degree of excess twin sharing was weaker in beta out-of-frame sequences. The conclusions drew on cross-sectional statistical analysis instead of tracking the same donors.

The V call is TRBV20-1, the J call TRBJ2-3; D perhaps matches TRBD2 (5 bases). The material sequenced was naive T cells sorted from blood. The sequence came from a man aged 45-65 years in good health. The CDR3 reads CSARDRGLPTDTQYF. DNA for the CDR3: TGCAGTGCTAGAGATCGTGGACTCCCGACAGATACGCAGTATTTT.